This TCR beta chain was identified during a study of blood T cell repertoires in COVID-19. For the study at large: Samples came from the United States, Italy and Spain, spanning acute and convalescent COVID-19. PBMCs, B-cell-depleted T cells, or T cells provided the cDNA or gDNA that made up the material.

Per the authors' pipeline: Scientists estimated how many nucleated cells there were by amplifying reference gene primers. Libraries were prepared by immunoSEQ multiplex PCR; TCRdb keeps only in-frame clonotypes and omits some of them. V, J and clone size reflect that table, while D and trimming were determined from the DNA. The repertoire holds 110,000 to 150,000 clones, with approximately 85% as singletons. Germline V gene sequence: CDR1 ENHRY, CDR2 SYGVKD. Trimming pared 6 bases from V and 9 bases from J, leaving 9 bases between. The CDR3 has 11 amino acids. V and J are TRBV10-3 and TRBJ2-4; TRBD1 might be the D (5 bases). The sample was peripheral blood. The TCR was taken from an elderly woman with acute or convalescent COVID-19. CDR3 nucleotide sequence: TGTGCCATCAGGACAGTACCCATTCAGTACTTC. Translated, it gives CAIRTVPIQYF.